What follows are 23 T cell receptor beta chains derived from one specimen sequenced in a study of cytomegalovirus exposure and HLA in healthy donors. Use of 60 Vbeta and 13 Jbeta primers characterized the PCR. Profiled with immunoSEQ multiplex PCR; TCRdb holds only in-frame clones, not every one. The sample shows roughly 130,000 clones, about two thirds of them seen only once. Sample: PBMCs. The receptors shown here come from a woman aged 55-70 years in good health and CMV-seropositive.

The rearrangement links TRBV19 to TRBJ2-3; TRBD1 is a possible D gene (5 bases). The CDR3 is made up of 14 amino acids. Germline assignment: CDR1 LNHDA and CDR2 SQIVND (reference sequence). V was clipped by 6 bases and J by 4 bases, with 14 bases between them. The CDR3 spells CASSEQESADTQYF. CDR3 sequence (DNA): TGTGCCAGTAGCGAACAGGAATCGGCAGATACGCAGTATTTT. The whole variable domain, remainder taken from reference TRBV19 and TRBJ2-3, is DGGITQSPKYLFRKEGQNVTLSCEQNLNHDAMYWYRQDPGQGLRLIYYSQIVNDFQKGDIAEGYSVSREKKESFPLTVTSAQKNPTAFYLCASSEQESADTQYFGPGTRLTVL.

The V gene is TRBV2, the J gene TRBJ1-1; tentatively, D is TRBD1 (5 bases). Germline V CDR1 and CDR2: SNHLY, FYNNEI. This CDR3 is built from 14 residues. V dropped 8 bases and J dropped 3 bases, with 16 bases sitting between them. CDR3 in DNA: TGTGCCAGCTCTTCGGAGGGGACCTACACTGAAGCTTTCTTT. This codes for CASSSEGTYTEAFF.

This clone was picked up a small number of times. The J gene is TRBJ2-5, the V gene TRBV2; no firm D call. The CDR3 is 11 amino acids. CDR1 is SNHLY, CDR2 FYNNEI, per germline. V was shortened by 4 bases and J by 5 bases, with 5 bases between the two germline ends. The CDR3 sequence: CASSARETQYF. The CDR3 DNA reads as TGTGCCAGCAGTGCCCGGGAGACCCAGTACTTC.

This chain joins TRBV6-1 and TRBJ2-7, with a weak D call TRBD2 (7 bases). CDR1 and CDR2 from the germline V gene are MNHNS and SASEGT. The length of the CDR3 is 15 residues. The V end lost 8 bases, the J end lost 6 bases, and 23 bases lay between the germline ends. The CDR3 here is CASGEWGAGGAEQYF. CDR3 coding DNA: TGTGCCAGCGGCGAGTGGGGGGCTGGGGGGGCCGAGCAGTACTTC.

The V and J genes are TRBV11-1 and TRBJ2-7, with 8 bases aligning to TRBD1. Germline V gene sequence: CDR1 SGHAT, CDR2 FQDESV (reference sequence). This CDR3 contains 15 residues. Trimming cost V 4 bases and J 7 bases; bases outside gene matches: 12. CDR3 bases: TGTGCCAGCAGCTATGACAGGGGCCAAATGGAAGAGCAGTACTTC. Protein product: CASSYDRGQMEEQYF.

The chain links TRBV7-3 to TRBJ1-2; TRBD1 agrees at 12 bases. CDR3 size: 14 residues. J gave up 6 bases and V 5 bases, and 4 bases lay outside the gene matches. Germline loops: CDR1 SGHTA, CDR2 FQGTGA. The CDR3 loop reads CASSPGQGANGYTF. The CDR3 coding sequence is TGTGCCAGCAGCCCGGGACAGGGGGCAAATGGCTACACCTTC.

The genes are TRBV11-2 and TRBJ1-2; D not certain. The CDR3 runs 12 residues. The V gene's germline CDR1 is SGHAT and CDR2 FQNNGV. The germline V and J ends were trimmed by 1 base and 8 bases, with 8 bases remaining between them. CDR3 coding DNA: TGTGCCAGCAGCTTAGCCCTTATAGGCTACACCTTC. Translating gives CASSLALIGYTF.

The CDR3 sequence is CASSGPGLASDTQYF. The DNA for the CDR3 is TGTGCCAGCAGTGGACCGGGACTAGCCTCAGATACGCAGTATTTT. The gene calls are TRBV2 and TRBJ2-3; 9 bases fit TRBD2. The V gene's germline CDR1 is SNHLY and CDR2 FYNNEI. This CDR3 comprises 15 residues. Losses at the gene ends were 4 bases for V and 4 bases for J; bases not matched to a gene: 6.

The gene calls are TRBV5-6 and TRBJ2-1, with TRBD1 as a possible D gene (6 bases). Trimming pared 1 base from V and 6 bases from J, leaving 17 bases between. The CDR3 length is 16 residues. Germline V gene lookup returns CDR1 SGHDT and CDR2 YYEEEE. In DNA, the CDR3 is TGTGCCAGCAGCTTGATGGTTGGGGGCCGGGTCAATGAGCAGTTCTTC. Protein: CASSLMVGGRVNEQFF.

The rearrangement uses TRBV11-3 and TRBJ2-7; no clear D gene. Germline V gene lookup returns CDR1 SGHNT and CDR2 YENEEA. V was cut by 2 bases and J by 2 bases, with 13 bases left in between. This CDR3 spans 15 amino acids. In nucleotides, the CDR3 is TGTGCCAGCAGCTTACACGGAGCAGCTACCTACGAGCAGTACTTC. This encodes CASSLHGAATYEQYF.

The J gene is TRBJ1-1, the V gene TRBV28; D gene uncertain. The CDR3 has 15 amino acids. Deletions cut 5 bases from V and 0 bases from J, with 13 bases between. Germline V gives CDR1 MDHEN, CDR2 SYDVKM. This chain's CDR3 is CASSPPSLMNTEAFF. The CDR3 coding sequence is TGTGCCAGCAGTCCTCCTAGCCTAATGAACACTGAAGCTTTCTTT.

In its sample, this clone was seen a few times. CDR3 DNA sequence: TGTGCCAGCAGTAAAGCCGGGACAGGGGGCGCGGGTGGCTACACCTTC. It codes for CASSKAGTGGAGGYTF. This chain uses TRBV27 with TRBJ1-2, with TRBD1 identical over 12 bases. After removal of 5 bases from V and 7 bases from J, the junction contained 11 bases not matched to a gene. From germline, CDR1 is MNHEY and CDR2 SMNVEV (reference sequence). The CDR3 is 16 residues long.

This clone was counted between two and nine times. V and J are TRBV5-1 and TRBJ2-4; 16 nucleotides match TRBD2. V trimming: 0 bases; J trimming: 8 bases; junction bases outside the gene matches: 2. Germline CDR1 SGHRS, CDR2 YFSETQ. The CDR3 covers 16 residues. The CDR3: CASSLGGLAGGDIQYF. CDR3 bases: TGCGCCAGCAGCTTGGGGGGACTAGCGGGGGGGGACATTCAGTACTTC.

The V gene is TRBV5-1, the J gene TRBJ1-2; 9 nucleotides agree with TRBD1. CDR1 is SGHRS and CDR2 is YFSETQ in the germline V gene. Trimming removed 0 bases from V and 4 bases from J; junction bases left unmatched: 1. CDR3 length equals 14 residues. CDR3 amino acids: CASSLGGQGYGYTF. In DNA, the CDR3 is TGCGCCAGCAGCTTGGGGGGACAGGGCTATGGCTACACCTTC.

The rearrangement joins TRBV18 to TRBJ1-2; possibly TRBD1 for D (6 bases). This CDR3 comprises 16 residues. V lost 6 bases and J lost 4, with 21 bases in between. Germline values: CDR1 KGHSH, CDR2 LQKENI. The CDR3 sequence: CASSLGAGAEVYGYTF. The DNA of the CDR3 is TGTGCCAGCTCCCTTGGGGCGGGGGCCGAAGTCTATGGCTACACCTTC.

The chain combines TRBV12-5 with TRBJ1-4, with 9 bases matching TRBD1. The V segment lost 4 bases and the J segment 8 bases; nucleotides outside the gene matches: 5. The germline V gene has CDR1 LGHNT and CDR2 FRNRAP. The CDR3 runs to 14 residues. CDR3 coding DNA: TGTGCTAGTGGTTCGGGACAGGGCAGGGAAAAACTGTTTTTT. Protein: CASGSGQGREKLFF.

There are many counts of this clone. The chain uses TRBV27 and TRBJ1-1, with a weak D call TRBD1 (5 bases). CDR3 length: 15 residues. V gave up 0 bases and J gave up 6 bases, with 14 bases separating them. The germline V gene encodes CDR1 MNHEY and CDR2 SMNVEV (reference sequence). The CDR3 is CASSLSSGIGAEAFF. The CDR3 nucleotides are TGTGCCAGCAGTTTATCCTCAGGGATAGGCGCTGAAGCTTTCTTT.

V and J are TRBV18 and TRBJ1-4; 7 positions match TRBD1. Germline V gives CDR1 KGHSH, CDR2 LQKENI. The ends lost 6 bases at V and 5 bases at J; junction bases unmatched: 21. The length of the CDR3 is 19 residues. As DNA, the CDR3 is TGTGCCAGCTCTACGACCACATACTTTCCGGGACAGACAAATGAAAAACTGTTTTTT. This encodes CASSTTTYFPGQTNEKLFF.

The count of this clone is one. The chain is built from TRBV7-9 and TRBJ1-1; D unresolved. This CDR3 region has 11 residues. Germline V gene sequence: CDR1 SEHNR, CDR2 FQNEAQ (reference sequence). The V end lost 0 bases, the J end lost 7 bases, and 3 bases lay between the germline ends. CDR3 sequence: CASSLANEAFF. The CDR3 DNA reads as TGTGCCAGCAGCTTAGCCAATGAAGCTTTCTTT.

This clone was picked up a small number of times. The chain employs TRBV5-1 and TRBJ1-1; TRBD1 aligns across 8 bases. The length of the CDR3 is 14 residues. Germline CDR1 is SGHRS and CDR2 is YFSETQ. The junction had 3 bases not matched to a gene; V was cut back by 0 bases and J by 5 bases. CDR3: CASSLGQGWTEAFF. In nucleotides, the CDR3 is TGCGCCAGCAGCTTGGGACAGGGGTGGACTGAAGCTTTCTTT. Complete variable domain (other parts from reference TRBV5-1 and TRBJ1-1): KAGVTQTPRYLIKTRGQQVTLSCSPISGHRSVSWYQQTPGQGLQFLFEYFSETQRNKGNFPGRFSGRQFSNSRSEMNVSTLELGDSALYLCASSLGQGWTEAFFGQGTRLTVV.

The chain is built from TRBV9 and TRBJ2-3; 10 positions match TRBD2. The CDR3 runs to 17 residues. Per germline, CDR1 SGDLS and CDR2 YYNGEE. Unmatched junction bases numbered 12, after V lost 4 bases and J lost 4 bases. The CDR3 DNA reads as TGTGCCAGCAGCTGGGGGGCAGCGGGGGGGCCGGCAGATACGCAGTATTTT. Translation: CASSWGAAGGPADTQYF.

This chain uses TRBV12-5 with TRBJ2-5; 15 bases line up with TRBD2. Germline V CDR1 and CDR2: LGHNT, FRNRAP. The CDR3 length is 16 residues. The ends lost 7 bases at V and 5 bases at J; junction bases unmatched: 8. The chain's CDR3 is CASATGTSGGWETQYF. The DNA of the CDR3 is TGTGCTAGTGCTACCGGGACTAGCGGGGGGTGGGAGACCCAGTACTTC. The variable domain in full, completed from reference TRBV12-5 and TRBJ2-5, reads DARVTQTPRHKVTEMGQEVTMRCQPILGHNTVFWYRQTMMQGLELLAYFRNRAPLDDSGMPKDRFSAEMPDATLATLKIQPSEPRDSAVYFCASATGTSGGWETQYFGPGTRLLVL.

The sample holds one count of this clone. In DNA form, the CDR3 reads TGTGCCAGCAGCTTAGACAGGCCGGAGACCCAGTACTTC. As protein: CASSLDRPETQYF. The V and J genes are TRBV7-7 and TRBJ2-5; a weak D match, TRBD1 (5 bases). Germline CDR1 is SSHAT and CDR2 is FNYEAQ (reference sequence). This CDR3 is 13 amino acids long. Trimming pared 1 base from V and 5 bases from J, leaving 8 bases between.